The entry that follows covers one TCR beta chain sequence. The antigen it binds to is not known. No base qualities exist here, and no much larger clone lies one base off it. Libraries were made using the immunoSEQ multiplex PCR assay. For the multiplex PCR, a mixture combining 60 forward primers for TCR Vbeta segments and 13 reverse primers for TCR Jbeta segments was used. A multiplex PCR assay on genomic DNA amplified the CDR3 region of rearranged TCR beta genes. The Illumina HiSeq System was used to sequence the amplified TCR beta libraries as 87-base-pair reads. Per the source publication's procedure: In a later analysis, some 80 million unique TCR beta chains were counted across the approximately 640 repertoires, and some 10 million of these chains were shared by at least two donors. Raw reads were error-corrected and collapsed into unique sequences with a nearest-neighbor algorithm that merged closely related sequences to remove PCR and sequencing errors. CDR3 sequences were aligned to IMGT reference sequences to assign V, D and J gene segments. For a sequence to be retained, at least a six-nucleotide match to both a V gene segment and a J gene segment was required. A rearrangement counted as productive if the CDR3 had no stop codons and remained in frame with V and J, and every other rearrangement counted as non-productive. Following IMGT convention, CDR3 was defined as the stretch from the second conserved V-encoded cysteine to the conserved J-encoded phenylalanine. In an earlier analysis of some 550 of the donors, sequences lacking an unambiguous match to a single V gene segment were excluded. In an earlier analysis of 450 to 700 of the donors, V segments were called functional above 56.7% productive rearrangements and were called segregating when the between-donor standard deviation exceeded 5%. To diagnose cytomegalovirus status from the catalog of TCR beta chain sequences, a statistical classification framework was built. In a later analysis, V and J genes were assigned by comparing TCR nucleotide sequences against IMGT/GENE-DB human TR gene sequences. In a later analysis, CDR3 sequences and most-parsimonious VDJ recombination scenarios were assigned using the TCRdist pipeline. A later analysis defined each TCR beta chain by its CDR3 amino acid sequence plus V-gene family, and excluded reads lacking a unique V-gene family. As a way to deal with suspected cross-contamination and a sequencing artifact, a later analysis dropped 592 nucleotide sequences that were highly shared and had low generation probability. In a later analysis, a clonal expansion index was calculated for each public chain from normalized within-repertoire ranks of inferred template counts. A later analysis computed generation probabilities with a VDJ recombination model fitted to out-of-frame rearrangements, and checked the results against IGoR. In a later analysis, TCR-TCR, TCR-HLA and TCR-CMV co-occurrence was scored with hypergeometric tests, and a repertoire-size bias correction was applied to TCR pairs. In a later analysis, false discovery rates were estimated by permuting HLA or CMV assignments 20 times. In a later analysis, co-occurring TCRs were grouped using DBSCAN, with TCRdist sequence similarity added in when clustering inside HLA-allele-positive subsets. Co-occurrence clustering excluded repertoires with fewer than 30,000 or more than 120,000 public chains, plus five with anomalous nucleotide sharing. TCRdb carries this immuneACCESS record with in-frame sequences only. Its versions omit some clonotypes, under half of them owing to an unresolved V gene in the studies checked, with the rest unexplained. V and J calls and clone size come straight from that table; D and trimming were deduced from the DNA. A total of 130,000 or so clones appear in this sample, approximately 8.9% of them only once. Approximately 7.5% of the sample is taken by the ten largest.

CDR1 and CDR2 are read off the germline V gene (reference sequence) as LNHNV and YYDKDF. V and J are truncated by 1 base and 0 bases respectively, leaving an intervening sequence of 10 bases. The CDR3 covers 17 residues, taking in both the cysteine and the phenylalanine. Only the CDR3 region is kept as DNA, spanning 51 bases read in frame from base 1. This sample was included in a study of cytomegalovirus exposure and HLA in healthy donors (dated by TCRdb to the late 2010s). For the wider study: An earlier analysis of about 530 of the donors reported 276 Gb of sequence data and approximately 120 million unique TCR beta sequences obtained from approximately 180 million T cells. An early release covering roughly 640 HLA-typed donors comprised around 300 gigabases of sequencing data and around 80 million unique TCR sequences. Of the 300 to 500 genotyped donors, 65% to 90% were placed in the genetic ancestry cluster associated with self-reported Caucasian donors. The study aimed to test whether cataloging public T cell receptors could reveal signatures of past pathogen exposure. The T cell repertoires of under 750 subjects were profiled by immunosequencing and related to cytomegalovirus serostatus. In addition to the first cohort of approximately 650 subjects, a separate validation cohort of some 120 different subjects was used. To predict cytomegalovirus infection status, the study combined high-throughput TCR immunosequencing, statistical association of individual TCRs with disease status, and machine learning. A later analysis re-analyzed previously published TCR beta repertoires from 660 or so donors and added high-resolution HLA genotyping to study TCR occurrence patterns. Rather than drawing on any new phenotypic data, the later analysis identified candidate immune exposures from TCR beta sequences and the way those sequences occurred across donors. An earlier analysis of some 500 of the donors applied high-throughput TCR beta sequencing to assess whether each TCR beta V gene segment acted as functional or pseudogenic. Donor age, sex, ethnicity and CMV serostatus were compiled alongside the repertoire data. A later genetic analysis took genome-wide SNP genotypes for about three fifths of the roughly 700 donors and used that subset as a discovery cohort. All discovery cohort repertoires had been generated on a single sequencing platform. HLA typing included class I and class II loci at four-digit resolution. The number of donors typed differed by locus, with 629-630 for A, B, C, DRB1 and DQB1, around 520 for DQA1, under 610 for DPA1, and around 450 for DPB1. Because of strong linkage in the cohort, roughly five DR-DQ haplotypes were treated as single units for association and clustering. On average, approximately 250,000 unique TCR beta nucleotide sequences were sequenced per donor among several hundred genotyped donors of the cohort, with 15% to 20% of those sequences being non-productive. Overall study outcomes, separate from this receptor: CMV serostatus was the only immune exposure information available for the cohort. Three of the identified cytomegalovirus-associated TCR beta chains were confirmed in vitro to be specific for cytomegalovirus antigens. Because HLA typing was missing for some donors at each locus, association tests included only the typed subset. Sequencing depth was assumed to be roughly uniform across donors in the presence/absence analyses, though that assumption may not hold. Linkage disequilibrium might explain the correlated functional status among segregating V segments, but an unknown experimental factor could not be excluded. In this cohort, only TCR beta chains were sequenced, and detectable features were limited by the absence of alpha or paired-chain data. In an earlier analysis of 450 to 750 of the donors, most TCR beta V segments appeared in productive rearrangements about 90% or about 30% of the time, broadly matching IMGT annotations. It was suggested by the authors that the approach could potentially be generalized to other disease states and immunological phenotypes. In a later analysis, the rate of TCR association differed among HLA loci, with DRB1 alleles having the most associated TCRs and HLA-C alleles having the fewest. The 87-base-pair reads could not distinguish some IMGT-functional V segments, including TRBV6-2 and TRBV6-3, so those segments were excluded. A group of highly shared sequence variants was considered likely to be a technical artifact of the sequencing pipeline. An association between a missense DCLRE1C variant and V-gene and J-gene trimming of TCR beta chains was found in a later genetic analysis and replicated in an independent cohort. The classifier was reported to diagnose cytomegalovirus status with high specificity and sensitivity in both the original and validation cohorts. When HLA alleles, especially DR and DQ, strongly co-occurred, attributing TCR associations to individual alleles was difficult. A total of roughly 160 TCR beta chains were listed by the study as associated with cytomegalovirus. A later genetic analysis reported fewer N-insertions in productive TCRs among donors in an Asian-associated ancestry cluster than the roughly 650-donor mean. A later analysis found that most CMV-associated TCR beta chains appeared HLA-restricted, with HLA associations seemingly driven largely by CMV exposure. Over 15 rarely observed V segments, including chromosome 9 orphons, were excluded from the earlier analysis of 550 to 700 of the donors because counts were too low. Most TCR sequences were observed very rarely across donors, whereas some public TCRs were present in many individuals. A further reported finding was that TCR beta sequences accurately predicted the HLA-A and HLA-B alleles for most subjects in the first cohort. A later analysis reported that several top co-occurrence clusters appeared linked to parvovirus B19, influenza, CMV and Epstein-Barr virus. At a false discovery rate of 0.05, a later analysis linked 15,000 to 20,000 TCR beta sequences to specific HLA alleles. In a later analysis, HLA-associated TCR beta chains were found to be more clonally expanded and to have lower generation probabilities than equally common non-associated chains.

The cohort comprised under 700 healthy bone marrow donors. All cohort members were sampled while nominally healthy, although unrecorded immune exposures were likely present. The donor was CMV seropositive and belonged to the group of more than 250 seropositive cohort members. Every donor gave a peripheral blood sample, and the peripheral blood mononuclear cells from that sample were used for TCR beta sequencing. Genomic DNA extraction from the blood cell samples was performed with the Qiagen DNeasy Blood Extraction Kit. This TCR derives from a woman between 40 and 55 years old in good health and CMV-seropositive. The rearranged segments are TRBV15 and TRBJ1-6; TRBD1 might be the D gene, on 6 matching bases. Sequenced material: PBMCs. The DNA reads as follows: TGTGCCACCAGCAGAGTTACAGGGAGCTCCTATAATTCACCCCTCCACTTT. It translates as CATSRVTGSSYNSPLHF.